Presented here are 3 T cell receptor beta chains from one specimen sequenced in a study of blood T cell repertoires in COVID-19. TCRdb keeps only in-frame clones here, not all; method: immunoSEQ multiplex PCR. Seen here are a few hundred thousand clones, nearly 90% observed once, and the top ten hold 18%. Material for sequencing was peripheral blood. These receptors originate from a man aged 45 to 65 with COVID-19, enrolled during active disease.

The chain links TRBV7-9 to TRBJ1-2; perhaps TRBD1 as D (6 bases). The CDR3 runs to 16 residues. Looked up from germline, CDR1 is SEHNR and CDR2 is FQNEAQ (reference sequence). The V and J ends lost 5 bases and 1 base respectively, with 17 bases between them. Here the CDR3 reads CASSGRVGTFNYGYTF. CDR3 in DNA: TGTGCCAGCAGCGGCAGAGTTGGGACATTTAACTATGGCTACACCTTC.

The gene calls are TRBV9 and TRBJ2-7; 8 bases are a match to TRBD1. J lost 7 bases, V lost 3 bases, and 12 bases had no gene match. CDR1 and CDR2 from the germline V gene are SGDLS and YYNGEE. The CDR3 is made up of 15 amino acids. The CDR3 nucleotides read TGTGCCAGCAGCGGACAGGGGACTGGTATTGGAGAGCAGTACTTC. This gives the protein CASSGQGTGIGEQYF.

J is TRBJ2-7 and V is TRBV9, with 8 bases fitting TRBD2. The CDR3 has 16 amino acids. Germline V lookup: CDR1 SGDLS, CDR2 YYNGEE. The ends lost 0 bases at V and 4 bases at J; junction bases unmatched: 9. CDR3 in DNA: TGTGCCAGCAGCGTAGGTGTGCGGGAGGCCCCGTACGAGCAGTACTTC. This encodes CASSVGVREAPYEQYF.